This T cell receptor beta chain derives from a study of blood T cell repertoires in COVID-19. About the study: Samples taken during acute and convalescent COVID-19 were collected in the United States, Italy and Spain. In each case, the material was cDNA or gDNA derived from T cells, B-cell-depleted T cells, or PBMCs.

Cohorts were determined from participant-reported clinical history. Cohort 3 donors counted as recovered after two negative PCRs, clearance, or resolved symptoms. The data were produced by immunoSEQ multiplex PCR, yet TCRdb's version contains in-frame clones alone and is incomplete. The table records 150,000 to 200,000 clones, roughly 80% of them present only once. With V trimmed by 4 bases and J by 5 bases, 7 bases remained unmatched. The CDR3 is made up of 15 amino acids. Germline V lookup: CDR1 SNHLY, CDR2 FYNNEI. The chain uses TRBV2 and TRBJ2-2; 7 nucleotides match TRBD2. This clonotype was sampled from a man in his forties or fifties who had recovered from COVID-19. The sequenced material came from PBMCs or T cells enriched from blood (not recorded which). CDR3 nucleotide sequence: TGTGCCAGCAGTGGCGGGGGTGAGATAACCGGGGAGCTGTTTTTT. It codes for CASSGGGEITGELFF.